The rows below give T cell receptor beta chains drawn from one sample of a study of T cells in Graves' hyperthyroidism and ophthalmopathy. MiXCR was run by TCRdb on the multiplex PCR reads, yielding one entry per CDR3 protein. Of approximately 590,000 distinct CDR3 sequences in the sample, around 14% were seen once. Specimen: blood. These receptor sequences come from a woman in her 30s with Graves' hyperthyroidism. The conserved cysteine and the conserved F or W are not part of the CDR3 here.

J: TRBJ2-1
V: TRBV6-1
CDR3: AGRTTSGSANEQF

J: TRBJ2-3
V: TRBV20-1
CDR3: SARVDLAVTDTQY

J: TRBJ2-3
V: TRBV11-2
CDR3: ASRTGRGSTDTQY

J: TRBJ1-3
V: TRBV19
CDR3: ASRQGDGRNTIY

J: TRBJ1-5
V: TRBV6-1
CDR3: ASSAAQGNQPQH

J: TRBJ2-1
V: TRBV20-1
CDR3: SARGLNVGTSGTYNEQF

J: TRBJ2-7
V: TRBV20-1
CDR3: SAAGTGAEQY

J: TRBJ2-1
V: TRBV7-9
CDR3: ASSLAREGYNEQF

J: TRBJ2-1
V: TRBV24-1
CDR3: ATSGYQGYNEQF

J: TRBJ2-7
V: TRBV30
CDR3: AWKRRGQSPYEQY

J: TRBJ2-1
V: TRBV5-5
CDR3: VSSFIAGEYNEQF

J: TRBJ2-3
V: TRBV3-1
CDR3: ASSQDLWRATDTQY

J: TRBJ2-7
V: TRBV5-4
CDR3: ASSPEASGRAGEQY

J: TRBJ2-7
V: TRBV7-6
CDR3: ASSLGFGEASYEQY

J: TRBJ2-7
V: TRBV20-1
CDR3: SASRTSGSYEQY

J: TRBJ1-2
V: TRBV20-1
CDR3: SAIGRESYT

J: TRBJ1-1
V: TRBV6-6
CDR3: ASSYSNAGARSTEAF

J: TRBJ2-1
V: TRBV27
CDR3: ASSRPLDGAPHYNEQF

J: TRBJ1-2
V: TRBV7-9
CDR3: ASSDATVTSSIYGYT

J: TRBJ2-7
V: TRBV5-1
CDR3: ASSSTGLVNSEQY

J: TRBJ2-3
V: TRBV12-3/TRBV12-4
CDR3: ASDRGRGDTQY

J: TRBJ2-7
V: TRBV15
CDR3: ATSRDLGLAGGYEQY

J: TRBJ2-3
V: TRBV29-1
CDR3: SVEETSGRAGSQY

J: TRBJ2-6
V: TRBV30
CDR3: AWSDTRPSGANVLT

J: TRBJ1-1
V: TRBV5-6
CDR3: ASSFAGRNGAF

J: TRBJ1-1
V: TRBV3-1
CDR3: ASSQEGDRGLVGTEAF

J: TRBJ2-2
V: TRBV10-1
CDR3: ASSLSAGGIGGELF